The rows below give T cell receptor beta chains drawn from one sample of a study of blood T cells in healthy people across ages. MiXCR, run by TCRdb on the 5' RACE reads, gives a single entry per CDR3 protein. The table records fewer than 900,000 distinct CDR3 sequences, about 37% of them present only once. The sequencing input was blood. These receptors all stem from a man aged 18 to 30 in good health. The CDR3 runs from the conserved cysteine through the conserved F or W. Each record gives: D gene, V gene, J gene, clone size, CDR3 DNA, CDR3 protein. The D gene is left open where the match is weak. Rows give clone size only sometimes, using once, few, many, or a class for an expanded clone.

D: TRBD2; V: TRBV12-3/TRBV12-4; J: TRBJ2-2; size: -; DNA: TGTGCCAGCACCTCTACGGGGGGTTTGAACACCGGGGAGCTGTTTTTT; CDR3: CASTSTGGLNTGELFF
D: TRBD1; V: TRBV25-1; J: TRBJ2-7; size: few; DNA: TGTGCCAGCAGTGAAAGGGGCCGCACAGGGGCACGGCTCGAGCAGTACTTC; CDR3: CASSERGRTGARLEQYF
D: -; V: TRBV4-3; J: TRBJ2-3; size: -; DNA: TGCGCCAGCAGCCCGGACCTTAGGGATCCCCCAGATACGCAGTATTTT; CDR3: CASSPDLRDPPDTQYF
D: -; V: TRBV5-1; J: TRBJ1-3; size: -; DNA: TGCGCCAGCAGCTGGGCGGGCGGCAACTCTGGAAACACCATATATTTT; CDR3: CASSWAGGNSGNTIYF
D: -; V: TRBV5-1; J: TRBJ2-1; size: -; DNA: TGCGCCAGCAGCTCCTTGGGTCGGGGCAGCCTCTACAATGAGCAGTTCTTC; CDR3: CASSSLGRGSLYNEQFF
D: -; V: TRBV9; J: TRBJ2-5; size: -; DNA: TGTGCCAGCAGCATGCAGGGATTCGGGGAGACCCAGTACTTC; CDR3: CASSMQGFGETQYF
D: -; V: TRBV20-1; J: TRBJ2-3; size: many; DNA: TGCAGTGTAAATTACAGGGATACGCAGTATTTT; CDR3: CSVNYRDTQYF
D: -; V: TRBV6-1; J: TRBJ1-1; size: -; DNA: TGTGCCAGCAGTGAATTTAGGCTCCGCGCGGACACTGAAGCTTTCTTT; CDR3: CASSEFRLRADTEAFF
D: TRBD2; V: TRBV27; J: TRBJ2-7; size: once; DNA: TGTGCCAGCAGTTTATTAGCTAGCGGGGGCGCCTACAATGAGCAGTACTTC; CDR3: CASSLLASGGAYNEQYF
D: -; V: TRBV20-1; J: TRBJ2-7; size: -; DNA: TGCAGTGTCTGGGACCGGAGCTCCTACGAGCGGTACTTC; CDR3: CSVWDRSSYERYF
D: TRBD2; V: TRBV12-3/TRBV12-4; J: TRBJ2-1; size: -; DNA: TGCGCCAGCACCCAGGCGGGGGGTCTATACAATGAGCAGTTCTTC; CDR3: CASTQAGGLYNEQFF
D: -; V: TRBV7-8; J: TRBJ1-1; size: -; DNA: TGTGCCAGCAGCGAACCTCGGGGGGGGACTAACACTGAAGCTTTCTTT; CDR3: CASSEPRGGTNTEAFF
D: -; V: TRBV7-9; J: TRBJ2-3; size: -; DNA: TGTGCCAGCAGCTTAGGTGCCACTAGGAGTCCCACAGATACGCAGTATTTT; CDR3: CASSLGATRSPTDTQYF
D: -; V: TRBV5-1; J: TRBJ2-3; size: many; DNA: TGTGCCAGCAGTTTAGGGACGGGGCGCACAGATACGCAGTATTTT; CDR3: CASSLGTGRTDTQYF
D: TRBD2; V: TRBV7-2; J: TRBJ2-1; size: few; DNA: TGTGCCAGCAGCTTAGATTCCGGGGGGGCCCCGGTGAGGCAGTTCTTC; CDR3: CASSLDSGGAPVRQFF
D: TRBD1; V: TRBV20-1; J: TRBJ1-1; size: many; DNA: TGCAGTGCCCCCTCGACAGGGAGCACTGAAGCTTTCTTT; CDR3: CSAPSTGSTEAFF
D: -; V: TRBV20-1; J: TRBJ2-7; size: many; DNA: TGCAGTGCTCAACCAAGTAGGGACTACGAGCAGTACTTC; CDR3: CSAQPSRDYEQYF
D: -; V: TRBV4-2; J: TRBJ1-4; size: few; DNA: TGTGCCAGCAGCCACCCGGTGGGGACGGGAGAAAAACTGTTTTTT; CDR3: CASSHPVGTGEKLFF
D: TRBD1; V: TRBV4-2; J: TRBJ1-2; size: -; DNA: TGTGCCAGCAGCCAACCGGGACAGGAGTTCTATGGCTACACCTTC; CDR3: CASSQPGQEFYGYTF
D: TRBD1; V: TRBV27; J: TRBJ2-7; size: few; DNA: TGTGCCAGCAGTCCCGACAGGGGGTTTGACAATGAGCAGTACTTC; CDR3: CASSPDRGFDNEQYF
D: TRBD2; V: TRBV5-1; J: TRBJ2-7; size: -; DNA: TGCGCCAGCAGCTTGGTAACGGGAGGAGGCGAGCAGTACTTC; CDR3: CASSLVTGGGEQYF
D: TRBD2; V: TRBV7-9; J: TRBJ2-1; size: -; DNA: TGTGCCAGCAGCCCGCGTAGCGGGGGGGCCATTAAAGAGACCCAGTTCTTC; CDR3: CASSPRSGGAIKETQFF
D: -; V: TRBV7-2; J: TRBJ1-2; size: few; DNA: TGTGCCAGCAGCCTAAAAGAAGCTAACTATGGCTACACCTTC; CDR3: CASSLKEANYGYTF
D: TRBD2; V: TRBV12-3/TRBV12-4; J: TRBJ2-3; size: many; DNA: TGTGCCAGCAGTCCGGGAGGTGGTACGCAGTATTTT; CDR3: CASSPGGGTQYF
D: TRBD1; V: TRBV20-1; J: TRBJ1-1; size: many; DNA: TGCAGTGCTGTGAGACAGGGAGAAGGTACTGAAGCTTTCTTT; CDR3: CSAVRQGEGTEAFF
D: -; V: TRBV10-2; J: TRBJ1-5; size: few; DNA: TGCGCCAGCAGCGCAGACATACCCCAGCCCCAGCATTTT; CDR3: CASSADIPQPQHF
D: TRBD2; V: TRBV7-2; J: TRBJ2-1; size: once; DNA: TGTGCCAGCAGCTTAGTATCTACGGGAGGGGAGACCCAGTTCTTC; CDR3: CASSLVSTGGETQFF
D: -; V: TRBV6-6; J: TRBJ2-3; size: -; DNA: TGTGCCAGCAGCCTCAATAACAGGCTTTCCACAGATACGCAGTATTTT; CDR3: CASSLNNRLSTDTQYF
D: TRBD2; V: TRBV9; J: TRBJ2-1; size: -; DNA: TGTGCCAGCAGCCGTAGCGGGGGCCCTATTAGCTCCTACAATGAGCAGTTCTTC; CDR3: CASSRSGGPISSYNEQFF
D: -; V: TRBV5-1; J: TRBJ1-4; size: -; DNA: TGCGCCAGCAGCGATCCACCCAACGACATTGCAACTAATGAAAAACTGTTTTTT; CDR3: CASSDPPNDIATNEKLFF
D: TRBD2; V: TRBV5-1; J: TRBJ2-3; size: -; DNA: TGCGCCAGCAGCTTACGGCGGGGGGGCCAAGATACGCAGTATTTT; CDR3: CASSLRRGGQDTQYF
D: -; V: TRBV6-2/TRBV6-3; J: TRBJ2-7; size: few; DNA: TGTGCCAGCAGTTACTCGATGAGGGGCGAGCAGTACTTC; CDR3: CASSYSMRGEQYF
D: TRBD1; V: TRBV5-1; J: TRBJ2-3; size: many; DNA: TGTGCCAGCAGTCCTACGACAGGGGGCACAGATACGCAGTATTTT; CDR3: CASSPTTGGTDTQYF